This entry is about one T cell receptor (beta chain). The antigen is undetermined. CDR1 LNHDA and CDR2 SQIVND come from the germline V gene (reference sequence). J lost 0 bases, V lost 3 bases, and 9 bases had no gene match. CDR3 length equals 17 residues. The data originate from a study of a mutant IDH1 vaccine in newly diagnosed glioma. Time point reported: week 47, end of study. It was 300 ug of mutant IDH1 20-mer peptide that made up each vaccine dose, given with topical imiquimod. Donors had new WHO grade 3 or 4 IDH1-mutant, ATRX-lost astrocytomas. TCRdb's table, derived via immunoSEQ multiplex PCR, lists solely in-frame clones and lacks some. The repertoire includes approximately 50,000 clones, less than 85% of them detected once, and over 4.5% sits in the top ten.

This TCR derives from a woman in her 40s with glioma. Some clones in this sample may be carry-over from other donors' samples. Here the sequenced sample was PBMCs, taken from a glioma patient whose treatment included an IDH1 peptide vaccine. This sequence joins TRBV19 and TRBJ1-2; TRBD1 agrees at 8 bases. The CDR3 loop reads CASSIGDRSQTNYGYTF. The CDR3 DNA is TGTGCCAGTAGTATTGGGGACAGGTCGCAGACTAACTATGGCTACACCTTC.